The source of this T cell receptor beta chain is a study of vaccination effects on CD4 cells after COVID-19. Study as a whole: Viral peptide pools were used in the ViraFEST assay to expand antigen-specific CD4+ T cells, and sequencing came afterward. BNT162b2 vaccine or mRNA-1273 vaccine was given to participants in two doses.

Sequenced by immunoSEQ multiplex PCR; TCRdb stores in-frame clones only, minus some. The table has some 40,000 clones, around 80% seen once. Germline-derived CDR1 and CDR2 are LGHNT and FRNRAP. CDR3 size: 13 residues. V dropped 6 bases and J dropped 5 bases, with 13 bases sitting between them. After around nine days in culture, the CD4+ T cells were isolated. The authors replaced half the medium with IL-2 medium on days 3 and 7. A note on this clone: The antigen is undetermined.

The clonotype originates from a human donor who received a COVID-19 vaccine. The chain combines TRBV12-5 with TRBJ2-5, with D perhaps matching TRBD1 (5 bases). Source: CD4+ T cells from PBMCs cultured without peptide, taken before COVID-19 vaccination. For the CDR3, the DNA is TGTGCTAGTGGCTTGTATGGGGCCGAGACCCAGTACTTC. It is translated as CASGLYGAETQYF.